A selection of T cell receptor beta chains follows, all from one sample in a study of naive CD8 T cells in extremely preterm neonates. Profiled with immunoSEQ multiplex PCR; TCRdb holds only in-frame clones, not every one. The sample includes 5,500 to 6,500 clones, approximately 96% seen only once; the top ten take 0.6% to 0.9%. Sequencing was performed on naive CD8+ T cells from blood. The receptors were gathered from a human donor in good health. Both conserved end residues are part of each CDR3. Fields, in order: V gene, clone size, D gene, J gene, CDR3 DNA, CDR3 protein. A D gene is named only where the DNA matches it firmly. Where a row states a size, it is once, few, many or the class of an expanded clone; other rows omit it.

TRBV14,-,-,TRBJ1-2,TGTGCCAGCAGCCAAGGGCCCCTCGACTATGGCTACACCTTC,CASSQGPLDYGYTF
TRBV7-9,-,-,TRBJ1-2,-,CASSLVGTGSF
TRBV9,-,TRBD2,TRBJ2-2,TGTGCCAGCAGCGTTCAGCGGGGGGCTAGGACCGGGGAGCTGTTTTTT,CASSVQRGARTGELFF
TRBV7-8,-,-,TRBJ1-5,TGTGCCAGCAGTCATGTGGGAGGGGAGCTAATACGGCCCCAGCATTTT,CASSHVGGELIRPQHF
TRBV7-9,-,TRBD1,TRBJ2-5,TGTGCCAGCAGCTCTTACTCCTACAGGGGCCAAGAGACCCAGTACTTC,CASSSYSYRGQETQYF
TRBV7-9,-,-,TRBJ1-4,TGTGCCAGCAGCTTAGCCCTGGACAGTGATGAAAAACTGTTTTTT,CASSLALDSDEKLFF
TRBV5-1,-,-,TRBJ1-1,TGCGCCAGCAGCCTCGACACGAACACTGAAGCTTTCTTT,CASSLDTNTEAFF
TRBV28,-,TRBD2,TRBJ2-5,TGTGCCAGCAGTTTACGATATCTTGGTGCTAGCGGCTCAGAGACCCAGTACTTC,CASSLRYLGASGSETQYF
TRBV7-9,-,-,TRBJ2-1,TGTGCCAGCAGCGGAGGGAGCTCCTACAATGAGCAGTTCTTC,CASSGGSSYNEQFF
TRBV12-5,-,-,TRBJ1-3,TGTGCTAGTGGTTTGTCCGCTGGGGGGGGTATCTCTGGAAACACCATATATTTT,CASGLSAGGGISGNTIYF
TRBV25-1,-,TRBD2,TRBJ2-5,TGTGCCAGCAGTGAGGTAGCGGGGATTGGGGAGACCCAGTACTTC,CASSEVAGIGETQYF
TRBV4-3,-,-,TRBJ1-1,TGCGCCAGCAGCCAGGATGGGGAGGGGGAGGGGAACACTGAAGCTTTCTTT,CASSQDGEGEGNTEAFF
TRBV9,-,-,TRBJ2-5,TGTGCCAGCAGGGGGACGGGGGGCCTTGGTCGAGTGGAGGAGACCCAGTACTTC,CASRGTGGLGRVEETQYF
TRBV7-2,once,TRBD2,TRBJ2-1,TGTGCCAGCATCAATCTAGCGGGGGGGATCTACAATGAGCAGTTCTTC,CASINLAGGIYNEQFF
TRBV6-5,-,-,TRBJ2-2,TGTGCCAGCAGTCAAGGACTAATGAACACCGGGGAGCTGTTTTTT,CASSQGLMNTGELFF
TRBV5-5,once,TRBD1,TRBJ1-3,TGTGCCAGCAGCTGGGGACAGGGGAGAAACACCATATATTTT,CASSWGQGRNTIYF
TRBV7-2,-,-,TRBJ1-2,TGTGCCAGCAGCTTAGAGGTGGCGGACTATGGCTACACCTTC,CASSLEVADYGYTF
TRBV5-1,-,TRBD2,TRBJ2-1,TGCGCCAGCAGCTTCAGACTAGCGGGGGGGTTCAATGAGCAGTTCTTC,CASSFRLAGGFNEQFF
TRBV6-5,once,-,TRBJ1-2,TGTGCCAGCAGTTACTCGGAGGGCTATGGCTACACCTTC,CASSYSEGYGYTF
TRBV27,-,-,TRBJ1-1,TGTGCCAGCAGTTTATCTCCAGGGGCCCGGAACACTGAAGCTTTCTTT,CASSLSPGARNTEAFF
TRBV7-9,-,TRBD1,TRBJ2-2,TGTGCCAGCAGCCCACGGACAGGCGATAACACCGGGGAGCTGTTTTTT,CASSPRTGDNTGELFF
TRBV15,-,-,TRBJ1-1,TGTGCCACCAGCATCTTGGAGTTAGGCACTGAAGCTTTCTTT,CATSILELGTEAFF
TRBV4-1,-,-,TRBJ2-1,TGCGCCAGCAGCTTGACAGTGTACAATGAGCAGTTCTTC,CASSLTVYNEQFF
TRBV27,-,TRBD1,TRBJ1-6,TGTGCCAGCAGCCCGACAGGGGGCGGTTCACCCCTCCACTTT,CASSPTGGGSPLHF
TRBV7-9,once,TRBD2,TRBJ2-7,TGTGCCAGCAGCTTAGGAGGGACTAGCGGGGGCTACGAGCAGTACTTC,CASSLGGTSGGYEQYF
TRBV5-1,once,TRBD1,TRBJ2-3,TGCGCCAGCAGCGTAGAGACAGGGGGAGGTACGCAGTATTTT,CASSVETGGGTQYF
TRBV28,-,-,TRBJ1-5,TGTGCCAGCAGTTTTCCAGGGGTTGTGATTTTAGGCAATCAGCCCCAGCATTTT,CASSFPGVVILGNQPQHF
TRBV4-1,-,-,TRBJ2-5,TGCGCCAGCAGCCAATTAAGTCTAGGTTTTGGAGAGACCCAGTACTTC,CASSQLSLGFGETQYF
TRBV11-2,-,TRBD1,TRBJ1-3,TGTGCCAGCAGCCCTCGGACAGGTGTATACTCTGGAAACACCATATATTTT,CASSPRTGVYSGNTIYF
TRBV6-5,-,-,TRBJ2-1,TGTGCCAGCAGTTACTCGAGGAACAATGAGCAGTTCTTC,CASSYSRNNEQFF
TRBV4-1,-,TRBD2,TRBJ2-3,TGCGCCAGCAGCCGAACGACTAGCGGGGGCACAGGTACGCAGTATTTT,CASSRTTSGGTGTQYF